Each of the 15 T cell receptor beta chains below was sequenced from the same sample in a study of T cell changes during pregnancy in multiple sclerosis. Data came from immunoSEQ multiplex PCR; TCRdb stores just in-frame clones and leaves some out. The data contain about 81,000 clones, around 93% of them singletons. Sequencing used peripheral blood, obtained in the third trimester of pregnancy. The receptors shown here come from a female donor in good health, enrolled as a control in a pregnancy study.

The V and J genes are TRBV28 and TRBJ2-5; 10 bases line up with TRBD2. The CDR3 runs 16 residues. V was pared by 5 bases and J by 2 bases, with 8 bases of the junction left unmatched. CDR1 and CDR2 from the germline V gene are MDHEN and SYDVKM. This CDR3 is CASSTQREGRQETQYF. In DNA form, the CDR3 reads TGTGCCAGCAGTACCCAGCGGGAGGGGAGACAAGAGACCCAGTACTTC.

The chain carries TRBV6-1 and TRBJ1-3, with TRBD1 identical over 7 bases. The trim removed 3 bases at V and 2 bases at J, leaving 7 bases unmatched. The CDR3 has 16 amino acids. CDR1 and CDR2 (germline): MNHNS, SASEGT. This CDR3 reads CASSERQGMAGNTIYF. DNA for the CDR3: TGTGCCAGCAGTGAGAGACAGGGAATGGCTGGAAACACCATATATTTT.

This sequence joins TRBV11-2 and TRBJ2-2, with D possibly matching TRBD2 (6 bases). CDR1 is SGHAT, CDR2 FQNNGV, per germline. The CDR3 covers 16 residues. Trimming shortened V by 1 base and J by 6 bases, and 15 bases separated the two germline ends. The CDR3 spells CASSLARSGSPGELFF. For the CDR3, the DNA is TGTGCCAGCAGCTTAGCGCGATCCGGGAGTCCCGGGGAGCTGTTTTTT.

The chain has TRBV2 and TRBJ2-1; TRBD1 agrees at 9 bases. V was clipped by 3 bases and J by 12 bases; unmatched bases: 9. This CDR3 is built from 14 residues. Germline CDR1 is SNHLY and CDR2 is FYNNEI. Here the CDR3 DNA reads TGTGCCAGCAGTGATGCCGACAGGGGGATAGTGCAGTTCTTC. It is translated as CASSDADRGIVQFF. Based on the CDR3 plus reference TRBV2 and TRBJ2-1, the full variable domain is EPEVTQTPSHQVTQMGQEVILRCVPISNHLYFYWYRQILGQKVEFLVSFYNNEISEKSEIFDDQFSVERPDGSNFTLKIRSTKLEDSAMYFCASSDADRGIVQFFGPGTRLTVL.

About this clone: The same CDR3 is also encoded by other DNA sequences in this sample. V gene TRBV18 combines with J gene TRBJ1-1; possibly TRBD1 for D (6 bases). The CDR3 is 14 residues long. The germline V and J ends were trimmed by 6 bases and 5 bases, with 16 bases remaining between them. Germline CDR1 and CDR2: KGHSH and LQKENI. CDR3 region: CASSPAGVGTEAFF. DNA for the CDR3: TGTGCCAGCTCGCCCGCAGGGGTAGGAACTGAAGCTTTCTTT. Full variable domain (outside the CDR3, taken from reference TRBV18 and TRBJ1-1): NAGVMQNPRHLVRRRGQEARLRCSPMKGHSHVYWYRQLPEEGLKFMVYLQKENIIDESGMPKERFSAEFPKEGPSILRIQQVVRGDSAAYFCASSPAGVGTEAFFGQGTRLTVV.

V usage is TRBV30 and J usage is TRBJ2-3; TRBD1 aligns across 7 bases. The germline V gene has CDR1 GTSNPN and CDR2 SVGIG (reference sequence). V was pared by 3 bases and J by 0 bases, with 9 bases of the junction left unmatched. The CDR3 consists of 16 residues. The CDR3 DNA sequence: TGTGCCTGGAGCCCCGGCGACAGGGCTAGCACAGATACGCAGTATTTT. Its translation is CAWSPGDRASTDTQYF.

CDR3 sequence reads: CASSPLTGEETQYF. For the CDR3, the DNA is TGTGCCAGCAGCCCACTGACAGGGGAAGAGACCCAGTACTTC. The chain links TRBV5-6 to TRBJ2-5; 8 positions match TRBD1. The CDR3 has 14 amino acids. With 4 bases clipped from V and 3 bases from J, the junction kept 5 bases outside the gene matches. Germline lookup yields CDR1 SGHDT and CDR2 YYEEEE.

V usage is TRBV7-6 and J usage is TRBJ1-1; a possible D gene is TRBD1 (6 bases). V lost 5 bases, J lost 8 bases, and 12 bases lay in between. The germline gives CDR1 SGHVS, CDR2 FNYEAQ. The CDR3 totals 12 residues. Here the CDR3 DNA reads TGTGCCAGCAGCCCGCCCGGGACAGAAGCTTTCTTT. Protein sequence: CASSPPGTEAFF.

The chain uses TRBV18 and TRBJ2-5; a weak D match, TRBD2 (5 bases). The germline V and J ends were trimmed by 1 base and 5 bases, with 8 bases remaining between them. The CDR3 is made up of 13 amino acids. Per germline, CDR1 KGHSH and CDR2 LQKENI. The CDR3 here is CASSPRQRETQYF. The CDR3 DNA follows: TGTGCCAGCTCACCACGGCAGCGGGAGACCCAGTACTTC.

The chain combines TRBV15 with TRBJ2-2; TRBD1 aligns across 12 bases. CDR3 size: 16 residues. V was pared by 9 bases and J by 2 bases, with 7 bases of the junction left unmatched. Germline CDR1 and CDR2: LNHNV and YYDKDF (reference sequence). This CDR3 is CATGTGGIFNTGELFF. As DNA, the CDR3 is TGTGCCACAGGGACAGGGGGCATTTTTAACACCGGGGAGCTGTTTTTT.

The gene calls are TRBV19 and TRBJ1-2; 8 bases fit TRBD1. The CDR3 covers 14 residues. V dropped 2 bases and J dropped 8; count of bases not matched to a gene: 7. The germline gives CDR1 LNHDA, CDR2 SQIVND (reference sequence). The CDR3 coding sequence is TGTGCCAGTAGTATACGCGCAGGGGGCAACGGCTACACCTTC. Amino acid sequence: CASSIRAGGNGYTF.

The chain has TRBV19 and TRBJ1-5; 7 positions agree with TRBD1. The CDR3 spans 13 residues. CDR1 is LNHDA and CDR2 is SQIVND in the germline V gene (reference sequence). V dropped 7 bases and J dropped 6; count of bases not matched to a gene: 6. The CDR3 DNA follows: TGTGCCAGTAACGAGGGGGCTGCTCAGCCCCAGCATTTT. It is translated as CASNEGAAQPQHF.

This chain connects TRBV4-1 to TRBJ2-4, with D unresolved. The germline gives CDR1 MGHRA, CDR2 YSYEKL. This CDR3 spans 15 amino acids. V lost 3 bases, J lost 0 bases, and 9 bases lay in between. The CDR3, as DNA: TGCGCCAGCAGCCACACAATAATAGCCAAAAACATTCAGTACTTC. Its translation is CASSHTIIAKNIQYF.

The V gene is TRBV30, the J gene TRBJ2-7; D might be TRBD2 (6 bases). CDR3 length: 16 amino acids. Trimming shortened V by 4 bases and J by 0 bases, and 19 bases separated the two germline ends. Germline V gene sequence: CDR1 GTSNPN, CDR2 SVGIG (reference sequence). The CDR3 sequence: CAWTYGGSGSSYEQYF. DNA of the CDR3: TGTGCCTGGACGTATGGAGGGTCGGGCAGCTCCTACGAGCAGTACTTC.

The chain combines TRBV30 with TRBJ2-2; 7 bases line up with TRBD1. There are 15 residues in the CDR3. Germline V gene sequence: CDR1 GTSNPN, CDR2 SVGIG (reference sequence). V was pared by 7 bases and J by 1 base, with 9 bases of the junction left unmatched. The CDR3 is CASKGAAQNTGELFF. Written as DNA, the CDR3 is TGTGCCTCCAAGGGGGCAGCCCAGAACACCGGGGAGCTGTTTTTT.